The entry that follows covers one TCR beta chain sequence. The antigen remains undetermined. The junction does not match germline at one end; this may be a read error. The data originate from a study of blood T cells in healthy people across ages. Combining a sample-barcoded 5' primer with a J-beta primer mix, a second PCR ran for roughly 7 to 11 cycles. Each cDNA molecule received a tag from a template-switch adaptor that had 12 random nucleotides. TCRdb re-called the 5' RACE reads through MiXCR, storing one row per CDR3 protein. The sample records some 1.7 million distinct CDR3 sequences, 28% being singletons. Study-wide results and caveats: Diversity was higher, and naive CD4+ cells more numerous, in long-lived donors than in aged donors.

This TCR derives from a woman aged 25-40 years in good health. Source material: blood.

The CDR3 sequence: CASSGLAGTQEAQYF. The CDR3 DNA follows: TGTGCCAGCAGTGGACTAGCGGGGACCCAAGAGGCCCAGTACTTC. V gene TRBV12-3 or TRBV12-4 combines with J gene TRBJ2-5; 12 bases are a match to TRBD2. This CDR3 is built from 15 residues.